This is a list of T cell receptor beta chains from one sample in a study of radiation and T cells in renal cell carcinoma. Assay used: immunoSEQ multiplex PCR; TCRdb lists only in-frame clones, some missing. The table lists just over 150,000 clones, roughly 90% of them singletons. The sample here was blood, taken from a patient whose treatment included radiotherapy and nephrectomy. These receptors all stem from a woman aged 50 to 60 with renal cell carcinoma. Each CDR3 is given with its conserved first and last residue. The order of the fields is V gene, clone size, J gene, D gene, CDR3 DNA, CDR3 protein. D genes are given only for firm matches. Size is stated for part of the rows, as once, few or many counts, or as a class when the clone is expanded.

TRBV7-6	-	TRBJ2-5	-	TGTGCCAGCAGCACAGGGATCCAAGAGACCCAGTACTTC	CASSTGIQETQYF
TRBV7-9	-	TRBJ2-1	TRBD1	TGTGCCAGCAGCCCCGGGACAGCCCTGGCCTATGAGCAGTTCTTC	CASSPGTALAYEQFF
TRBV7-2	few	TRBJ1-3	-	TGTGCCAGCAGCTACTCCGTCTCTGGAAACACCATATATTTT	CASSYSVSGNTIYF
TRBV4-1	-	TRBJ1-5	-	TGCGCCAGCAGCCAAGATGGGTTTCTAGGGGGCAATCAGCCCCAGCATTTT	CASSQDGFLGGNQPQHF
TRBV10-2	-	TRBJ2-1	TRBD2	TGCGCCAGCAGTGAAGGACTAGCGGGGGGCTCCTACAATGAGCAGTTCTTC	CASSEGLAGGSYNEQFF
TRBV5-1	many	TRBJ2-3	TRBD1	TGCGCCAGCAGCTTACGACAGGGACACTTTGGAATGTCGGATACGCAGTATTTT	CASSLRQGHFGMSDTQYF
TRBV29-1	-	TRBJ1-4	TRBD1	TGCAGCGCTGGGACAGGGGGACGGTATTATGAAAAACTGTTTTTT	CSAGTGGRYYEKLFF
TRBV4-1	-	TRBJ1-2	TRBD1	TGCGCCAGCAGCCCCGGACAGGGGATACTACCTAACTATGGCTACACCTTC	CASSPGQGILPNYGYTF
TRBV7-2	-	TRBJ1-2	-	TGTGCCAGCAGTCTTGACTCCTATGGCTACACCTTC	CASSLDSYGYTF
TRBV7-9	few	TRBJ2-1	TRBD1	TGTGCCAGCAGCCGAGCAGGGGGCTGGACCTACAATGAGCAGTTCTTC	CASSRAGGWTYNEQFF
TRBV11-2	-	TRBJ1-1	-	TGTGCCAGCTCCCAGGAAGGGCCAGGAGCTGAAGCTTTCTTT	CASSQEGPGAEAFF
TRBV11-2	-	TRBJ2-1	TRBD1	TGTGCCAGCAGCTCCGACAGGGGCCCCTACAATGAGCAGTTCTTC	CASSSDRGPYNEQFF
TRBV5-8	-	TRBJ2-7	TRBD1	TGTGCCAGCAGCGTCCGGACAGGGGTCGAGCAGTACTTC	CASSVRTGVEQYF
TRBV19	-	TRBJ1-5	-	TGTGCCAGTGCAATTTCCCGGGGCGGCAGGAGCCAGCCCCAGCATTTT	CASAISRGGRSQPQHF